These T cell receptor beta chains were read from a single sample in a study of blood T cells in healthy people across ages. Each CDR3 protein gets one entry after TCRdb re-called the 5' RACE reads with MiXCR. The sample carries roughly 680,000 distinct CDR3 sequences, around 45% recorded once. The sample comprised blood. Source of these receptors: a woman aged 55-75 years in good health. Each CDR3 is given with its conserved first and last residue. D genes are given only for firm matches. Clone size is not always given. Where it is, it says once, few, many or a class for expanded clones.

size	J	V	D	CDR3	DNA
-	TRBJ1-1	TRBV11-1	-	CASSPGTAVMAEAFF	TGTGCCAGCAGCCCAGGGACCGCGGTTATGGCTGAAGCTTTCTTT
few	TRBJ2-7	TRBV6-5	-	CASSRGIPPSEQYF	TGTGCCAGCAGTCGAGGGATCCCCCCGTCCGAGCAGTACTTC
-	TRBJ2-1	TRBV11-3	TRBD1	CASSPRDRGSNEQFF	TGTGCCAGCAGCCCTCGGGACAGGGGAAGCAATGAGCAGTTCTTC
few	TRBJ1-1	TRBV6-5	-	CASSYGGGTEAFF	TGTGCCAGCAGTTACGGCGGGGGGACTGAAGCTTTCTTT
few	TRBJ2-1	TRBV3-1	TRBD2	CASSQDRTRNEQFF	TGTGCCAGCAGCCAAGACCGGACTAGAAATGAGCAGTTCTTC
many	TRBJ1-2	TRBV7-2	-	CASGSEAGYGYTF	TGTGCCAGCGGGTCCGAGGCCGGGTATGGCTACACCTTC
-	TRBJ2-1	TRBV20-1	TRBD1	CSATTGAEQFF	TGCAGTGCTACGACAGGGGCTGAGCAGTTCTTC
-	TRBJ2-3	TRBV15	-	CATSSGGADTQYF	TGTGCCACCAGCAGCGGCGGGGCGGATACGCAGTATTTT
-	TRBJ2-7	TRBV28	TRBD2	CASSFPSGPSYEQYF	TGTGCCAGCAGTTTTCCTAGCGGCCCATCATACGAGCAGTACTTC
-	TRBJ1-1	TRBV12-3/TRBV12-4	-	CASRSVNTEAFF	TGTGCCAGCAGGTCAGTGAACACTGAAGCTTTCTTT
-	TRBJ2-6	TRBV28	-	CATQGGSGANVLTF	TGTGCCACTCAGGGGGGCTCTGGGGCCAACGTCCTGACTTTC
-	TRBJ1-2	TRBV4-1	-	CASSPLAGTRGGYTF	TGCGCCAGCAGCCCGTTAGCCGGGACGAGGGGTGGCTACACCTTC
-	TRBJ2-3	TRBV20-1	TRBD2	CSATRASGSTDTQYF	TGCAGTGCTACACGAGCTAGCGGGAGCACAGATACGCAGTATTTT
few	TRBJ2-7	TRBV25-1	TRBD2	CASSVGEGLAGDYEQYF	TGTGCCAGCAGTGTGGGGGAGGGACTAGCGGGAGATTACGAGCAGTACTTC
few	TRBJ2-5	TRBV15	TRBD2	CATSRTSGRAVETQYF	TGTGCCACCAGCAGAACTAGCGGGAGGGCCGTAGAGACCCAGTACTTC
-	TRBJ2-7	TRBV11-1	-	CASRGPQSYEQYF	TGTGCCAGCAGGGGACCCCAATCCTACGAGCAGTACTTC
-	TRBJ2-2	TRBV6-1	TRBD2	CASDRGTSGTGELFF	TGTGCCAGCGACCGCGGGACTAGCGGAACCGGGGAGCTGTTTTTT
few	TRBJ2-7	TRBV29-1	-	CSVTGFDEQYF	TGCAGCGTCACGGGGTTCGATGAGCAGTACTTC
once	TRBJ2-7	TRBV5-5	TRBD2	CASSHKHLAGVSDEQYF	TGTGCCAGCAGCCATAAGCATCTAGCGGGAGTTAGCGATGAGCAGTACTTC
few	TRBJ1-1	TRBV27	-	CASRGNKNTEAFF	TGTGCCAGCAGGGGTAACAAGAACACTGAAGCTTTCTTT
-	TRBJ2-1	TRBV20-1	TRBD1	CSTTTGVSVNEQFF	TGCAGTACCACTACAGGGGTTTCAGTTAATGAGCAGTTCTTC
-	TRBJ2-3	TRBV2	TRBD1	CACSVDRGDTQYF	TGTGCCTGCAGCGTAGACAGGGGGGATACGCAGTATTTT
-	TRBJ2-5	TRBV28	TRBD1	CASSPAGTGYQETQYF	TGTGCCAGCAGTCCCGCCGGGACAGGGTACCAAGAGACCCAGTACTTC
-	TRBJ2-7	TRBV9	-	CASSPLEFGSYEQYF	TGTGCCAGCAGCCCCTTGGAGTTTGGGTCCTACGAGCAGTACTTC
few	TRBJ2-1	TRBV20-1	TRBD2	CSATPTSGRASEQFF	TGCAGTGCTACACCAACTAGCGGGAGGGCTAGTGAGCAGTTCTTC
-	TRBJ2-7	TRBV20-1	TRBD2	CSAVIRLAGRYEQYF	TGCAGTGCTGTGATAAGGCTAGCGGGAAGGTACGAGCAGTACTTC
few	TRBJ2-3	TRBV12-3/TRBV12-4	-	CASSPSRGAPSTDTQYF	TGTGCCAGCAGTCCCTCACGAGGGGCGCCTTCCACAGATACGCAGTATTTT
-	TRBJ2-2	TRBV7-2	-	CASSLNGATGELFF	TGCGCCAGCAGCTTAAATGGGGCGACCGGGGAGCTGTTTTTT
-	TRBJ1-1	TRBV20-1	TRBD1	CSISRDRGTTEAFF	TGCAGTATCTCTCGGGACAGGGGGACCACTGAAGCTTTCTTT
-	TRBJ2-3	TRBV7-3	-	CASSFGQLTDTQYF	TGTGCCAGCAGCTTCGGACAGCTCACAGATACGCAGTATTTT
few	TRBJ2-7	TRBV6-1	TRBD2	CASKLEGGIHEQYF	TGTGCCAGCAAATTAGAGGGAGGGATCCACGAGCAGTACTTC
-	TRBJ2-1	TRBV20-1	-	CSARDPGYNEQFF	TGCAGTGCTAGAGATCCCGGGTACAATGAGCAGTTCTTC
once	TRBJ2-3	TRBV5-6	TRBD1	CASSLYRGPTDTQYF	TGTGCCAGCAGCTTGTACAGGGGTCCCACAGATACGCAGTATTTT